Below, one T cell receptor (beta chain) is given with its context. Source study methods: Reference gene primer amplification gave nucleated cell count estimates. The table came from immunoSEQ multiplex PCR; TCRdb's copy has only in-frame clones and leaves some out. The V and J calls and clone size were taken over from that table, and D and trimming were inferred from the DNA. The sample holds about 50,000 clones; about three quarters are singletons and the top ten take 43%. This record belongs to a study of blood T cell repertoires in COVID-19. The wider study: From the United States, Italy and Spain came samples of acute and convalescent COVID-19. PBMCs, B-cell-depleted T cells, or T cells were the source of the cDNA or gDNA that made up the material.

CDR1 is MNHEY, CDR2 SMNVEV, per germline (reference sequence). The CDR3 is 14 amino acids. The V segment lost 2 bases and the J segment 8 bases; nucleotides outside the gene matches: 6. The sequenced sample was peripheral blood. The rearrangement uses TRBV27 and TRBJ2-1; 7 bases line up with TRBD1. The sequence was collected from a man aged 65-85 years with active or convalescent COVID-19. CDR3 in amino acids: CASSLRRQGYEQFF. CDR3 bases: TGTGCCAGCAGTTTACGTCGACAGGGCTATGAGCAGTTCTTC.